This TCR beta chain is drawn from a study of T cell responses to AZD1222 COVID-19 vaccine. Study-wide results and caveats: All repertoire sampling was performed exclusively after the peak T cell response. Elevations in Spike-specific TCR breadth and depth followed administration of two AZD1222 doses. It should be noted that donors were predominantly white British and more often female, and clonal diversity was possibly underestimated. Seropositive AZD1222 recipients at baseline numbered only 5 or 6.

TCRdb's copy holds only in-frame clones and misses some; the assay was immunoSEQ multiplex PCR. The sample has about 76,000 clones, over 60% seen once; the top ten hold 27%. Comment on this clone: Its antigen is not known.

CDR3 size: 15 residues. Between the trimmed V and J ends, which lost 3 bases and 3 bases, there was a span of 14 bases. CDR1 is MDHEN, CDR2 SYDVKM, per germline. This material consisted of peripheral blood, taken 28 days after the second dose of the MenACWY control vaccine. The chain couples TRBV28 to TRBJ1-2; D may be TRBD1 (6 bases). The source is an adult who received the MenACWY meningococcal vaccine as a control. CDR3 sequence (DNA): TGTGCCAGCAGTTTGGGGTCAGGGGTTCACTATGGCTACACCTTC. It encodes CASSLGSGVHYGYTF.